The 32 T cell receptor beta chains given below trace back to one sample, sequenced in a study of regulatory T cells in long-lasting Graves disease (dated by TCRdb to the early 2020s). The library was prepared using multiplex PCR. Sequencer: Illumina HiSeq 4000. TCR beta libraries were built with iRepertoire HTBI primers and Arm-PCR amplification of CDR3 regions. The public sequencing data were trimmed at Q25 with fastp and processed into clonotypes with MiXCR by TCRdb, which kept only in-frame beta chains. Here each entry gathers all rows of one CDR3 protein and keeps the most common genes and DNA. The table for this sample lists roughly 400,000 distinct CDR3 sequences; roughly 15% of them were counted only once. The top ten clonotypes cover approximately 22% of the sample. This specimen's time point label, per the study, means: newly diagnosed GD, antithyroid drugs for less than 3 months. RNA was extracted from PBMCs in TRIzol for both TCR sequencing and RNA sequencing.

The data also belong to a second study, concerning T cells in Graves' hyperthyroidism and ophthalmopathy.

Material: peripheral blood mononuclear cells (PBMCs), obtained at new diagnosis, from a patient treated with antithyroid drugs. The receptors were sampled from a woman between 18 and 29 years old with Graves disease. Donor details come from another sample of the same person, matched by shared clones.

Only a few counts were recorded for this clonotype. The chain carries TRBV20-1 and TRBJ2-5; perhaps D is TRBD1 or TRBD2 (7 bases each). V lost 0 bases, J lost 5 bases, and 16 bases lay in between. The CDR3 has 15 amino acids. Germline CDR1 reads DFQATT; CDR2 reads SNEGSKA (reference sequence). The CDR3 spells CSARDYSGGGETQYF. The CDR3 region has the DNA TGCAGTGCTAGAGATTATTCAGGGGGAGGGGAGACCCAGTACTTC.

Regarding this clonotype: A much larger clone differs by one base, so this may be a read error. The chain carries TRBV9 and TRBJ2-5; D is possibly TRBD1 or TRBD2 (5 bases each). Germline V gene sequence: CDR1 SGDLS, CDR2 YYNGEE. The CDR3 is 17 residues long. Here the CDR3 reads CASSVRDGSRYQEAQYF. As DNA, the CDR3 is TGTGCCAGCAGCGTAAGGGACGGTAGCAGATACCAAGAGGCCCAGTACTTC.

This clonotype occurred many times. V usage is TRBV20-1 and J usage is TRBJ2-1; 7 positions agree with TRBD2. Germline loops: CDR1 DFQATT, CDR2 SNEGSKA (reference sequence). The CDR3 consists of 14 residues. V gave up 2 bases and J gave up 10 bases; unmatched junction bases: 11. The CDR3 nucleotides are TGCAGTGCTAGACTAGCGGAGGGGATTGGGGAGCAGTTCTTC. This codes for CSARLAEGIGEQFF.

This clonotype was observed a handful of times. The V gene is TRBV4-1, the J gene TRBJ2-7; D possibly corresponds to TRBD1 (6 bases). The V end lost 3 bases, the J end lost 3 bases, and 12 bases lay between the germline ends. This CDR3 has 14 residues. Germline CDR1 reads MGHRA; CDR2 reads YSYEKL. The CDR3 is CASSQVQGNYEQYF. The CDR3 nucleotides are TGCGCCAGCAGCCAGGTCCAGGGGAACTACGAGCAGTACTTC.

This clonotype showed up just a few times. The J gene is TRBJ1-6, the V gene TRBV5-5, with 9 bases that match TRBD1. CDR1 and CDR2 (germline): SGHKS, YYEKEE (reference sequence). The CDR3 spans 14 residues. V lost 8 bases to trimming and J lost 6 bases; unmatched junction nucleotides: 6. This CDR3 reads CASEQGAFNSPLHF. CDR3 in DNA: TGTGCCAGTGAACAGGGGGCTTTTAATTCACCCCTCCACTTT. Variable domain in full (rest from reference TRBV5-5 and TRBJ1-6): DAGVTQSPTHLIKTRGQQVTLRCSPISGHKSVSWYQQVLGQGPQFIFQYYEKEERGRGNFPDRFSARQFPNYSSELNVNALLLGDSALYLCASEQGAFNSPLHFGNGTRLTVT.

This clonotype was found many times. Germline and junction disagree at one end, which may indicate a read error. The gene calls are TRBV11-2 and TRBJ2-2; TRBD2 is a possible D gene (5 bases). Germline CDR1 SGHAT, CDR2 FQNNGV. The CDR3 has 15 residues. The CDR3: CATSLEGSWTGELFF. The CDR3 DNA sequence: TGTGCCACCAGCCTAGAGGGCAGTTGGACCGGGGAGCTGTTTTTT.

This clonotype is a singleton in its sample. A much bigger clone sits one base away, suggesting this may be a read error. V usage is TRBV7-3 and J usage is TRBJ2-7; a possible D gene is TRBD1 (6 bases). Per germline, CDR1 SGHTA and CDR2 FQGTGA. Trimming left V 1 base short and J 2 bases short, with 9 bases between. This CDR3 contains 14 residues. The CDR3: CASSLNTGTYEQYF. CDR3 coding DNA: TGTGCCAGCAGCTTAAATACAGGGACCTACGAGCAGTACTTC.

In its sample, this clonotype was seen many times. V usage is TRBV28 and J usage is TRBJ2-1; D is uncertain. V was pared by 4 bases and J by 4 bases, with 5 bases between. The CDR3 consists of 12 residues. The germline CDR1 and CDR2 sequences are MDHEN and SYDVKM. The CDR3 loop is CASSSVYNEQFF. The CDR3 nucleotides are TGTGCCAGCAGTTCCGTTTACAATGAGCAGTTCTTC.

This clonotype was seen many times. CDR3 region: CASSDTGGVQPQHF. CDR3 nucleotide sequence: TGTGCCAGCAGTGATACAGGGGGCGTTCAGCCCCAGCATTTT. The V gene is TRBV2, the J gene TRBJ1-5, with TRBD1 identical over 9 bases. This CDR3 comprises 14 residues. The germline V gene has CDR1 SNHLY and CDR2 FYNNEI. The trim removed 3 bases at V and 6 bases at J, leaving 3 bases unmatched.

The table lists this clonotype with many counts. V and J are TRBV18 and TRBJ2-3; tentatively, D is TRBD1 or TRBD2 (7 bases each). Germline V lookup: CDR1 KGHSH, CDR2 LQKENI. The CDR3 totals 14 residues. V lost 5 bases to trimming and J lost 5 bases, with 14 bases between them. The CDR3 reads CASSTTRGGDTQYF. Here the CDR3 DNA reads TGTGCCAGCTCAACCACCAGGGGGGGAGATACGCAGTATTTT.

This sequence joins TRBV29-1 and TRBJ2-1; tentative D call: TRBD1 (6 bases). The CDR3 runs to 13 residues. The germline V and J ends were trimmed by 2 bases and 7 bases, with 12 bases remaining between them. The germline V gene has CDR1 SQVTM and CDR2 ANQGSEA. The chain's CDR3 is CSVEQGNRNEQFF. The CDR3 nucleotides are TGCAGCGTTGAACAGGGGAATCGGAATGAGCAGTTCTTC.

The chain combines TRBV5-1 with TRBJ2-1; a weak D match, TRBD2 (6 bases). Germline CDR1 reads SGHRS; CDR2 reads YFSETQ. The CDR3 covers 15 residues. V lost 0 bases and J lost 6, with 13 bases in between. The CDR3: CASSLGRGPGNEQFF. CDR3 in DNA: TGCGCCAGCAGCTTGGGGCGGGGTCCGGGCAATGAGCAGTTCTTC.

This clonotype was picked up many times. The conserved final phenylalanine or tryptophan is absent from the CDR3, which likely points to a read error. The chain joins TRBV12-3 or TRBV12-4 to TRBJ2-7, with D unresolved. CDR3 length: 13 residues. Trimming cost V 5 bases and J 3 bases, with 11 bases left between them. This CDR3 is CASSPDRIYEQYS. DNA of the CDR3: TGTGCCAGCAGTCCCGACCGAATCTACGAGCAGTACTCC.

On this clonotype: A single base separates this from a much larger clone, so it may be a read error. V is TRBV27 and J is TRBJ2-3; TRBD1 aligns across 9 bases. The J call may be in error: the DNA end matches TRBJ1-5 better. This CDR3 region has 16 residues. Germline CDR1 and CDR2: MNHEY and SMNVEV (reference sequence). In DNA form, the CDR3 reads TGTGCCAGCAGTCATTCCGGACAGGGGTATACAGATACGCAGCATTTT. It specifies CASSHSGQGYTDTQHF.

This clonotype was observed many times. This CDR3 is CSARRGAGTQYF. In DNA form, the CDR3 reads TGCAGTGCTAGGAGGGGTGCGGGGACGCAGTATTTT. J is TRBJ2-3 and V is TRBV20-1; D is perhaps TRBD2 (6 bases). This CDR3 has 12 residues. The germline CDR1 and CDR2 sequences are DFQATT and SNEGSKA (reference sequence). V dropped 3 bases and J dropped 9 bases, with 13 bases sitting between them.

This clonotype was seen ten or more times. V is TRBV20-1 and J is TRBJ2-5; weak D call: TRBD2 (7 bases). Germline CDR1 reads DFQATT; CDR2 reads SNEGSKA (reference sequence). The CDR3 runs to 14 residues. V was clipped by 3 bases and J by 1 base, with 12 bases between them. The DNA for the CDR3 is TGCAGTGCTAGGGGGGGGGGCTCCCAAGAGACCCAGTACTTC. Translating gives CSARGGGSQETQYF.

Regarding this clonotype: A read error may explain this, as a much larger clone is one base away. The chain joins TRBV12-3 or TRBV12-4 to TRBJ2-1, with D perhaps TRBD1 (5 bases). The CDR3 has 14 residues. V was trimmed by 2 bases and J by 10 bases, leaving 15 bases between them. The chain's CDR3 is CASSLNRYSYEQFF. For the CDR3, the DNA is TGTGCCAGCAGTTTAAACAGGTACTCCTACGAGCAGTTCTTC.

Only a few counts were recorded for this clonotype. This chain uses TRBV20-1 with TRBJ1-5; D might be TRBD1 (6 bases). Trimming took 6 bases from V and 4 from J, leaving 16 bases between them. Germline V gives CDR1 DFQATT, CDR2 SNEGSKA (reference sequence). This CDR3 is 14 amino acids long. DNA for the CDR3: TGCAGTGCCGATACAGGGAGAGTTAATCAGCCCCAGCATTTT. Translated, it gives CSADTGRVNQPQHF.

This clonotype has only a few counts. This chain uses TRBV4-1 with TRBJ1-2; no firm D call. The germline gives CDR1 MGHRA, CDR2 YSYEKL. The CDR3 totals 14 residues. V lost 2 bases and J 1 base, leaving 8 bases between the germline ends. In nucleotides, the CDR3 is TGCGCCAGCAGCCAAATTGGGAGTAACTATGGCTACACCTTC. This sequence encodes CASSQIGSNYGYTF.

This clonotype was seen more than once but under ten times. This chain joins TRBV20-1 and TRBJ2-3; 8 bases align to TRBD2. J gave up 6 bases and V 2 bases, and 10 bases lay outside the gene matches. This CDR3 is built from 15 residues. Germline lookup yields CDR1 DFQATT and CDR2 SNEGSKA (reference sequence). CDR3 nucleotides: TGCAGTGCTAGATCCCCGGGACTAGAAGTTGATACGCAGTATTTT. Protein product: CSARSPGLEVDTQYF.

The rearrangement links TRBV5-1 to TRBJ2-1; D might be TRBD2 (5 bases). V shed 4 bases and J shed 5 bases, with 19 bases lying between them. From germline, CDR1 is SGHRS and CDR2 YFSETQ. CDR3 length: 16 amino acids. DNA for the CDR3: TGCGCCAGCAGCCCCCCCCGGGGTGTCACCAACAATGAGCAGTTCTTC. Translated: CASSPPRGVTNNEQFF.

V is TRBV28 and J is TRBJ2-5; TRBD2 agrees at 8 bases. V dropped 6 bases and J dropped 1; count of bases not matched to a gene: 4. The CDR3 covers 14 residues. Germline V lookup: CDR1 MDHEN, CDR2 SYDVKM. The CDR3 region has the DNA TGTGCCAGCAGCCGGGGGACTAGCCAAGAGACCCAGTACTTC. This gives the protein CASSRGTSQETQYF.

This clonotype has at least ten counts. This rearrangement joins TRBV20-1 to TRBJ2-7; D perhaps matches TRBD2 (7 bases). The germline gives CDR1 DFQATT, CDR2 SNEGSKA (reference sequence). This CDR3 region has 15 residues. Trimming cost V 0 bases and J 1 base, with 13 bases left between them. In nucleotides, the CDR3 is TGCAGTGCTAGAGACAGGGGAGGGGGATCCTACGAGCAGTACTTC. It is translated as CSARDRGGGSYEQYF.

This clonotype was observed many times. V is TRBV12-3 or TRBV12-4 and J is TRBJ1-2, with D possibly TRBD1 on 5 matching bases. The CDR3 runs to 14 residues. The V end lost 5 bases, the J end lost 4 bases, and 14 bases lay between the germline ends. The CDR3 region is CASSQDRFFYGYTF. The DNA of the CDR3 is TGTGCCAGCAGTCAAGACAGATTTTTCTATGGCTACACCTTC.

This clonotype appeared many times. The V call is TRBV28, the J call TRBJ2-1, with a weak D call TRBD2 (6 bases). The CDR3 consists of 16 residues. The ends were cut back, 1 base at V and 7 bases at J, with 17 bases in the middle. The germline V gene encodes CDR1 MDHEN and CDR2 SYDVKM. The CDR3 coding sequence is TGTGCCAGCAGTTTATCCCGACTCAGCCGGGGGAATGAGCAGTTCTTC. Translation: CASSLSRLSRGNEQFF.

This clonotype was recorded a few times. The gene calls are TRBV7-2 and TRBJ2-3, with D possibly being TRBD2 (7 bases). V lost 3 bases to trimming and J lost 3 bases, with 10 bases between them. CDR3 length: 14 residues. CDR1 and CDR2 (germline): SGHTA, FQGNSA. CDR3 coding DNA: TGTGCCAGCAGCTTTGAGGGGGGGACAGATACGCAGTATTTT. The encoded protein is CASSFEGGTDTQYF.

This clonotype was seen at least ten times. V gene TRBV18 combines with J gene TRBJ1-4; D gene uncertain. V lost 3 bases to trimming and J lost 7 bases, with 12 bases between them. The CDR3 is 14 amino acids. Germline CDR1 reads KGHSH; CDR2 reads LQKENI. The CDR3 sequence: CASSPKSRSEKLFF. The CDR3 region has the DNA TGTGCCAGCTCACCTAAGTCCCGAAGTGAAAAACTGTTTTTT.

Ten or more counts support this clonotype. The genes are TRBV28 and TRBJ2-4, with TRBD1 as a possible D gene (6 bases). V shed 5 bases and J shed 0 bases, with 14 bases lying between them. CDR1 and CDR2 from the germline V gene are MDHEN and SYDVKM. This CDR3 spans 16 amino acids. This CDR3 reads CASSPGEGRAKNIQYF. The CDR3 DNA is TGTGCCAGCAGTCCAGGGGAAGGGCGAGCCAAAAACATTCAGTACTTC.

This clonotype occurred many times. This chain links TRBV2 with TRBJ2-1; 12 bases are a match to TRBD2. The V gene end was trimmed by 6 bases and the J gene end by 6 bases; junction bases not matched to a gene: 9. Germline assignment: CDR1 SNHLY and CDR2 FYNNEI. This CDR3 has 16 amino acids. CDR3 in amino acids: CASRRTLAGGVNEQFF. The CDR3 DNA sequence: TGTGCCAGCAGACGGACCCTAGCGGGAGGGGTCAATGAGCAGTTCTTC.

The V and J genes are TRBV10-3 and TRBJ1-2; 12 nucleotides match TRBD1. Germline lookup yields CDR1 ENHRY and CDR2 SYGVKD. This CDR3 spans 16 amino acids. After removal of 2 bases from V and 2 bases from J, the junction contained 3 bases not matched to a gene. The CDR3 nucleotides read TGTGCCATCAGTGAGACGGGACAGGGGGCCAACTATGGCTACACCTTC. This gives the protein CAISETGQGANYGYTF.

CDR3 amino acids: CASTRELRWGQAFF. The CDR3 coding sequence is TGTGCCAGCACCCGCGAACTTCGTTGGGGGCAAGCTTTCTTT. The chain is built from TRBV6-1 and TRBJ1-1; D might be TRBD1 (6 bases). CDR1 is MNHNS and CDR2 is SASEGT in the germline V gene. The CDR3 is 14 amino acids. V shed 7 bases and J shed 9 bases, with 21 bases lying between them.

This clonotype was detected only a few times. V and J are TRBV7-3 and TRBJ2-1; 8 nucleotides agree with TRBD2. CDR3 length: 12 residues. Unmatched junction bases numbered 4, after V lost 5 bases and J lost 10 bases. The germline CDR1 and CDR2 sequences are SGHTA and FQGTGA. Written as DNA, the CDR3 is TGTGCCAGCAGCCAAGCGGGAGAGGAGCAGTTCTTC. Amino acid sequence: CASSQAGEEQFF.